This paragraph reports one T cell receptor beta chain. It lacks a known antigen. Base qualities were left out, and no much larger clone turns up one base away. The data belong to a study of T cell responses to AZD1222 COVID-19 vaccine (dated by TCRdb to the early 2020s). In terms of the full investigation: TCR sequencing covered fewer than 250 trial participants: about 210 given two doses of AZD1222 and about 26 given two doses of MenACWY control vaccine. Trial participants were enrolled by age into subgroups of 18-55, 56-69 and 70-plus years, and roughly 150, 30 and 60 TCR-sequenced participants, respectively, were included in these subgroups. Broad study findings and their caveats: Nearly half of unique spike-specific TCRs reportedly recognized epitopes outside regions mutated in the B.1.351 and B.1.1.7 variants. Because no samples from the day 14 peak response were available, repertoires could be characterized only after the peak T cell response. Participants were mostly white British and included more females than males, and it was suggested by the authors that clonal diversity may have been underestimated. The vaccine-associated CD4 TCRs covered the entire spike protein, and the dominant responses fell in regions 160-218 and 743-854. In the small 56-69-year group, the increase in depth fell short of significance, most likely because of low power. Conclusions about previously exposed vaccinees are limited because only five to seven AZD1222 recipients were SARS-CoV-2 seropositive at baseline. After two AZD1222 doses, both the breadth and the depth of spike-specific TCRs were significantly higher than at day 0 and than in MenACWY recipients.

The CDR3 regions of human TCRbeta chains were subjected to immunosequencing. Per the original workflow: TCRs in the repertoires were matched against a reference library of SARS-CoV-2-specific TCRs that had been generated with the MIRA antigen-specificity platform. Breadth was defined as the fraction of unique TCRs that were SARS-CoV-2-associated, and depth was defined as the fraction of total T cells that were SARS-CoV-2-associated. Each spike-specific TCR was assigned to its reactive spike region and to a CD4 or CD8 class using the MIRA data. Log10-transformed breadth and depth values were compared by one-way ANOVA with Sidak's multiple comparisons tests. TCRdb's version of the immuneACCESS table is confined to in-frame rearrangements and falls short of the full clone set. An unresolved V gene accounts for under half of the shortfall where checked; the remainder is of unknown origin. The DNA gave D and trimming, while V, J and clone size come from that table. The sample table shows 150,000 to 200,000 clones, and roughly 88% are seen once. The ten largest clones take up about 9.9% of the sample.

V and J lose 2 bases and 1 base, and a span of 11 bases separates them. The CDR3 runs 16 residues from the cysteine to the phenylalanine. The CDR3 DNA has 48 bases and is translated from base 1. Taken from the germline V gene, the CDR1 and CDR2 loops are SGHTA and FQGTGA. The sample's time point, from its label and the paper: about 28 days (+/-7) after the second vaccine dose. Because spike-specific TCR depth and breadth did not differ between the two schedules, AZD1222 recipients who got a second dose at roughly 4 weeks were pooled with those who got a second dose at roughly 12 weeks. Samples from vaccinated people were obtained from the UK trials COV001 and COV002, which included a single-blind randomized controlled phase 2/3 trial of AZD1222 (ChAdOx1 nCoV-19) in healthy adults. For TCRbeta chain sequencing, PBMC samples were collected from trial participants at day 0 and at day 28 after the second dose.

The receptor was isolated from an adult who received the AZD1222 COVID-19 vaccine. The sample was peripheral blood, taken 28 days after the second AZD1222 dose. Here the chain combines TRBV7-3 and TRBJ2-2, with an unclear D gene assignment. This receptor carries the CDR3 CASSLLPARNTGELFF. The bases read TGTGCCAGCAGCTTATTGCCCGCGAGGAACACCGGGGAGCTGTTTTTT. The full variable domain, completed from the reference TRBV7-3 and TRBJ2-2 proteins outside the CDR3, reads GAGVSQTPSNKVTEKGKYVELRCDPISGHTALYWYRQSLGQGPEFLIYFQGTGAADDSGLPNDRFFAVRPEGSVSTLKIQRTERGDSAVYLCASSLLPARNTGELFFGEGSRLTVL.